The 22 T cell receptor beta chains below come from one sample, sequenced in a study of CD8+CD57+ T cells in acquired aplastic anemia. Those patients picked for sequencing had displayed CD8+CD57+ cell expansion on flow cytometry. Genomic DNA served as template for TCR beta VDJ and CDR3 profiling. TCRdb re-called the reads with MiXCR, one entry per CDR3 protein. The repertoire holds some 160,000 distinct CDR3 sequences, with about 45% as singletons. Material: sorted CD4+, CD8+, or CD8+CD57+ T cells (not recorded which) from PBMCs. Receptors were obtained from a human donor with aplastic anemia.

This clonotype was seen at least ten times. The genes are TRBV12-3 or TRBV12-4 and TRBJ2-5; a possible D gene is TRBD1 (6 bases). Between the trimmed V and J ends, which lost 4 bases and 4 bases, there was a span of 10 bases. The CDR3 is 13 residues long. CDR3: CASSWGQRETQYF. In nucleotides, the CDR3 is TGTGCCAGCAGTTGGGGGCAGAGAGAGACCCAGTACTTC.

The V and J genes are TRBV10-1 and TRBJ1-1; 10 bases match TRBD1. After removal of 6 bases from V and 5 bases from J, the junction contained 6 bases not matched to a gene. CDR1 and CDR2 from the germline V gene are WNHNN and SYGVQD (reference sequence). The CDR3 sequence is 14 residues long. The CDR3: CASSVDRGGTEAFF. As DNA, the CDR3 is TGCGCCAGCAGCGTGGACAGGGGGGGAACTGAAGCTTTCTTT.

V gene TRBV10-2 combines with J gene TRBJ1-1; no reliable D call. Germline assignment: CDR1 WSHSY and CDR2 SAAADI. The length of the CDR3 is 11 residues. Trimming shortened V by 7 bases and J by 1 base, and 4 bases separated the two germline ends. DNA for the CDR3: TGCGCCAGCATAGGGAACACTGAAGCTTTCTTT. It specifies CASIGNTEAFF.

This chain connects TRBV7-9 to TRBJ1-5; D remains unclear. CDR1 and CDR2 from the germline V gene are SEHNR and FQNEAQ (reference sequence). V was clipped by 6 bases and J by 0 bases, with 6 bases between them. CDR3 length: 13 residues. CDR3 sequence (DNA): TGTGCCAGCAGTGGTGATAGCAATCAGCCCCAGCATTTT. It specifies CASSGDSNQPQHF.

This clonotype has a count of ten or more. The gene calls are TRBV6-1 and TRBJ1-3; TRBD1 matches at 8 bases. Germline CDR1 reads MNHNS; CDR2 reads SASEGT. This CDR3 region has 13 residues. V shed 6 bases and J 6 bases; nucleotides not matched to a gene: 4. The CDR3 here is CASRPTGENTIYF. For the CDR3, the DNA is TGTGCCAGCAGGCCGACAGGGGAAAACACCATATATTTT.

The chain uses TRBV9 and TRBJ1-6; D is ambiguous. Germline V CDR1 and CDR2: SGDLS, YYNGEE. V lost 0 bases to trimming and J lost 9 bases, with 13 bases between them. This CDR3 region has 15 residues. CDR3 DNA: TGTGCCAGCAGCGTAGGCGGAATAGGTTCTTCACCCCTCCACTTT. It codes for CASSVGGIGSSPLHF.

This clonotype has at least ten counts. V usage is TRBV4-2 and J usage is TRBJ2-1, with D possibly matching TRBD1 (6 bases). CDR3 size: 15 residues. The ends were cut back, 1 base at V and 2 bases at J, with 9 bases in the middle. CDR1 and CDR2 (germline): LGHNA, YNFKEQ. CDR3 sequence: CASSQGQDTYNEQFF. The DNA of the CDR3 is TGTGCCAGCAGCCAAGGACAGGACACCTACAATGAGCAGTTCTTC.

This clonotype showed up many times. The chain couples TRBV20-1 to TRBJ2-3; TRBD1 agrees at 8 bases. Germline CDR1 is DFQATT and CDR2 is SNEGSKA (reference sequence). Trimming at V came to 0 bases and at J to 3 bases, leaving 5 bases not matched to a gene. CDR3 length equals 15 residues. The CDR3 nucleotides read TGCAGTGCTAGAGATCCGAACAGGGGGACAGATACGCAGTATTTT. Translating gives CSARDPNRGTDTQYF.

In its sample, this clonotype was seen many times. This chain links TRBV2 with TRBJ1-3; weak D call: TRBD1 (5 bases). With 4 bases removed from V and 1 base from J, the gap between germline ends came to 11 bases. The CDR3 has 15 amino acids. CDR1 SNHLY and CDR2 FYNNEI come from the germline V gene. The CDR3 reads CASSGPPGSGNTIYF. The CDR3, as DNA: TGTGCCAGCAGTGGTCCCCCAGGGTCTGGAAACACCATATATTTT.

In regard to this clonotype: Sequence at one end of the junction differs from germline and may be a read error. The V and J genes are TRBV25-1 and TRBJ2-7; D might be TRBD1 or TRBD2, each matching 5 bases. Germline V gene sequence: CDR1 MGHDK, CDR2 SYGVNS. This CDR3 region has 14 residues. CDR3 loop: CATSGSGDGYEQYF. The CDR3 DNA reads as TGTGCCACCAGTGGTTCTGGGGACGGGTACGAGCAGTACTTC.

This clonotype was counted at least ten times. The chain links TRBV6-1 to TRBJ1-2; possibly TRBD1 for D (5 bases). The CDR3 spans 12 residues. V shed 4 bases and J shed 6 bases, with 9 bases lying between them. Germline V CDR1 and CDR2: MNHNS, SASEGT. The CDR3 region is CASSVGGDGYTF. CDR3 coding DNA: TGTGCCAGCAGTGTCGGGGGGGATGGCTACACCTTC.

This clonotype has a count of ten or more. The rearrangement joins TRBV20-1 to TRBJ1-4; no reliable D call. Germline V gene lookup returns CDR1 DFQATT and CDR2 SNEGSKA (reference sequence). The CDR3 runs 14 residues. V lost 1 base and J lost 7, with 13 bases in between. The CDR3 sequence is CSARGWLNSEKLFF. CDR3 nucleotides: TGCAGTGCTAGAGGATGGCTGAACAGTGAAAAACTGTTTTTT.

The genes are TRBV24-1 and TRBJ1-5, with D possibly being TRBD1 (6 bases). The germline V gene encodes CDR1 KGHDR and CDR2 SFDVKD. V shed 5 bases and J shed 7 bases, with 20 bases lying between them. The CDR3 contains 16 residues. Here the CDR3 reads CATSVGGEQGYQPQHF. The CDR3 DNA reads as TGTGCCACCAGTGTGGGTGGGGAACAGGGTTACCAGCCCCAGCATTTT.

The V gene is TRBV10-3, the J gene TRBJ1-5; TRBD1 might be the D (6 bases). Germline loops: CDR1 ENHRY, CDR2 SYGVKD. The V and J ends lost 2 bases and 2 bases respectively, with 10 bases between them. The CDR3 sequence is 15 residues long. The CDR3 DNA follows: TGTGCCATCAGTGAGCACAGGGCACGCAATCAGCCCCAGCATTTT. This translates into CAISEHRARNQPQHF.

Ten or more counts support this clonotype. This chain links TRBV3-1 with TRBJ1-2; a weak D match, TRBD1 (5 bases). Germline V CDR1 and CDR2: LGHDT, YNNKEL (reference sequence). V dropped 0 bases and J dropped 8 bases, with 10 bases sitting between them. This CDR3 contains 13 residues. The CDR3 region is CASSQDSGSGYTF. CDR3 bases: TGTGCCAGCAGCCAAGATTCAGGGTCCGGCTACACCTTC. Based on the CDR3 plus reference TRBV3-1 and TRBJ1-2, the full variable domain is DTAVSQTPKYLVTQMGNDKSIKCEQNLGHDTMYWYKQDSKKFLKIMFSYNNKELIINETVPNRFSPKSPDKAHLNLHINSLELGDSAVYFCASSQDSGSGYTFGSGTRLTVV.

V usage is TRBV19 and J usage is TRBJ1-2, with D uncertain. Germline-derived CDR1 and CDR2 are LNHDA and SQIVND (reference sequence). The CDR3 sequence is 14 residues long. V shed 1 base and J shed 0 bases, with 6 bases lying between them. The CDR3 reads CASSIANTNYGYTF. CDR3 in DNA: TGTGCCAGTAGTATAGCCAATACTAACTATGGCTACACCTTC.

V usage is TRBV20-1 and J usage is TRBJ2-3; TRBD2 agrees at 9 bases. Germline V gives CDR1 DFQATT, CDR2 SNEGSKA (reference sequence). This CDR3 is 15 amino acids long. Losses at the gene ends were 6 bases for V and 5 bases for J; bases not matched to a gene: 12. This CDR3 reads CSALILAGAVDTQYF. The CDR3 nucleotides are TGCAGTGCCCTGATATTAGCGGGAGCAGTAGATACGCAGTATTTT.

The chain carries TRBV7-8 and TRBJ2-7; the D gene is possibly TRBD2 (5 bases). Trimming stripped 7 bases from V and 3 bases from J, with 16 bases between. From germline, CDR1 is SGHVS and CDR2 FQNEAQ. CDR3 length: 14 residues. CDR3 sequence (DNA): TGTGCCAGCACCCCCCAGCGGATCGGCTACGAGCAGTACTTC. Residues: CASTPQRIGYEQYF.

This clonotype was seen a handful of times. V is TRBV10-1 and J is TRBJ2-7; 14 nucleotides line up with TRBD2. Trimming took 6 bases from V and 3 from J; bases not matched to a gene: 7. The germline V gene has CDR1 WNHNN and CDR2 SYGVQD (reference sequence). This CDR3 comprises 16 residues. This CDR3 reads CASRGTSGSPFYEQYV. The CDR3 DNA sequence: TGCGCCAGCAGGGGGACTAGCGGGAGTCCCTTCTACGAGCAGTACGTC.

The chain is built from TRBV7-2 and TRBJ2-5, with D possibly matching TRBD2 (7 bases). Trimming shortened V by 1 base and J by 7 bases, and 13 bases separated the two germline ends. In germline, CDR1 is SGHTA, CDR2 FQGNSA. The CDR3 is made up of 14 amino acids. The CDR3 DNA is TGTGCCAGCAGCTTAGGCGGGGGAGGGGGGACCCAGTACTTC. Protein product: CASSLGGGGGTQYF. Full variable domain (rest looked up from reference TRBV7-2 and TRBJ2-5): GAGVSQSPSNKVTEKGKDVELRCDPISGHTALYWYRQSLGQGLEFLIYFQGNSAPDKSGLPSDRFSAERTGGSVSTLTIQRTQQEDSAVYLCASSLGGGGGTQYFGPGTRLLVL.

The CDR3 nucleotides read TGCAGTGCTAGAATAGCGACAGTTGCCAAAAACATTCAGTACTTC. It codes for CSARIATVAKNIQYF. The rearrangement links TRBV20-1 to TRBJ2-4, with D tentatively TRBD1 or TRBD2 (5 bases each). Trimming left V 2 bases short and J 1 base short, with 12 bases between. Germline loops: CDR1 DFQATT, CDR2 SNEGSKA (reference sequence). The CDR3 length is 15 residues.

The chain has TRBV20-1 and TRBJ1-1, with 7 nucleotides matching TRBD1. The CDR3 is 13 amino acids. Per the germline V gene, CDR1 is DFQATT and CDR2 is SNEGSKA (reference sequence). Trimming cost V 6 bases and J 4 bases; bases outside gene matches: 8. This CDR3 reads CSARGGRSTEAFF. CDR3 bases: TGCAGTGCCAGGGGGGGGAGGAGCACTGAAGCTTTCTTT.